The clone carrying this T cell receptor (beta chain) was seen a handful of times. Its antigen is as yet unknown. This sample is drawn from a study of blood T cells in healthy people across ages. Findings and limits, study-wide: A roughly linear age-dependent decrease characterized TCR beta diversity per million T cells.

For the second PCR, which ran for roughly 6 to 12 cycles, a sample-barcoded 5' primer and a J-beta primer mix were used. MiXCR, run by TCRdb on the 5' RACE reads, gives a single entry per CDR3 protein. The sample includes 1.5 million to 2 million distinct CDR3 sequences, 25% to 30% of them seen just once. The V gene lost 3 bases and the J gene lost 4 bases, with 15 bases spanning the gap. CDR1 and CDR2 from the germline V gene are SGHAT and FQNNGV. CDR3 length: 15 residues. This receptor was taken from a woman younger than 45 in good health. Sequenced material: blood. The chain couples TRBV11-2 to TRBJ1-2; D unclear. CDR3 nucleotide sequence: TGTGCCAGCAGCTTGAGACTGACACTGGGCTATGGCTACACCTTC. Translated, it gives CASSLRLTLGYGYTF.